A single sample gave rise to the 7 T cell receptor beta chains below, sequenced in a study of cytomegalovirus exposure and HLA in healthy donors. The study ran its PCR with 60 Vbeta and 13 Jbeta primers. The table came from immunoSEQ multiplex PCR; TCRdb's copy has only in-frame clones and leaves some out. The sample lists some 20,000 clones, approximately 68% occurring once. Input material: PBMCs. These receptors came from a man in his late teens or twenties in good health and CMV-seronegative.

The chain couples TRBV9 to TRBJ2-3, with D perhaps matching TRBD2 (5 bases). V lost 5 bases and J lost 0, with 10 bases in between. The length of the CDR3 is 14 residues. The germline CDR1 and CDR2 sequences are SGDLS and YYNGEE. CDR3 sequence (DNA): TGTGCCAGCAGAGCGGCCCCTAGCACAGATACGCAGTATTTT. Encoded protein: CASRAAPSTDTQYF. The full variable domain, in which reference TRBV9 and TRBJ2-3 provide the parts outside the CDR3, is DSGVTQTPKHLITATGQRVTLRCSPRSGDLSVYWYQQSLDQGLQFLIQYYNGEERAKGNILERFSAQQFPDLHSELNLSSLELGDSALYFCASRAAPSTDTQYFGPGTRLTVL.

The genes are TRBV5-1 and TRBJ1-2; TRBD1 matches 9 bases. Germline CDR1 reads SGHRS; CDR2 reads YFSETQ. The length of the CDR3 is 16 residues. V was clipped by 4 bases and J by 7 bases; unmatched bases: 14. The CDR3 DNA follows: TGCGCCAGCAGCACCTCGTCCGGGACAGGGCCTGGTGGCTACACCTTC. It is translated as CASSTSSGTGPGGYTF.

The J gene is TRBJ2-5, the V gene TRBV29-1; 7 bases match TRBD1. CDR1 and CDR2 (germline): SQVTM, ANQGSEA. This CDR3 has 13 residues. The ends lost 4 bases at V and 5 bases at J; junction bases unmatched: 7. DNA for the CDR3: TGCAGCGTTGGAAAAGGGGGCCTGGAGACCCAGTACTTC. It codes for CSVGKGGLETQYF.

The rearrangement joins TRBV6-5 to TRBJ1-1; TRBD1 matches 7 bases. Germline V gives CDR1 MNHEY, CDR2 SVGAGI. This CDR3 has 13 residues. With V trimmed by 2 bases and J by 8 bases, 5 bases remained unmatched. The CDR3 DNA follows: TGTGCCAGCAGTTACCGACAGGGCAAGGAAGCTTTCTTT. Translation gives CASSYRQGKEAFF.

The J gene is TRBJ1-2, the V gene TRBV30, with D maybe TRBD1 (6 bases). V dropped 2 bases and J dropped 5 bases, with 15 bases sitting between them. Germline V gives CDR1 GTSNPN, CDR2 SVGIG (reference sequence). The CDR3 is 14 residues long. The CDR3 DNA sequence: TGTGCCTGGAGTTCGGTGGGGGCGAAGTATGGCTACACCTTC. Translation gives CAWSSVGAKYGYTF.

V is TRBV28 and J is TRBJ1-1; perhaps TRBD1 as D (5 bases). Per germline, CDR1 MDHEN and CDR2 SYDVKM. Deletions cut 6 bases from V and 0 bases from J, with 14 bases between. CDR3 length: 15 amino acids. CDR3 in amino acids: CASRLTDYMNTEAFF. CDR3 nucleotides: TGTGCCAGCAGACTGACAGATTACATGAACACTGAAGCTTTCTTT.

The chain carries TRBV30 and TRBJ2-1; D is uncertain. V was trimmed by 3 bases and J by 9 bases, leaving 9 bases between them. Looked up from germline, CDR1 is GTSNPN and CDR2 is SVGIG (reference sequence). This CDR3 is 11 amino acids long. This CDR3 reads CAWRSTSEQFF. In nucleotides, the CDR3 is TGTGCCTGGAGGAGTACGAGTGAGCAGTTCTTC.